Reported below is one T cell receptor beta chain. Its antigen remains unidentified. Researchers ran the PCR with 60 Vbeta and 13 Jbeta primers. Some clones are missing from TCRdb's copy, which holds only in-frame ones; the method was immunoSEQ multiplex PCR. This table holds more than 95,000 clones, 79% found once. There were likely unrecorded immune exposures, though donors were nominally healthy when sampled. This record comes from a study of cytomegalovirus exposure and HLA in healthy donors. Study-level points and caveats: Both high specificity and high sensitivity reportedly marked the classifier's diagnosis of cytomegalovirus status.

The V and J ends lost 0 bases and 2 bases, in that order; junction bases with no gene match: 3. The CDR3 runs to 16 residues. Germline lookup yields CDR1 SGHRS and CDR2 YFSETQ. The sequence derives from a man aged 45-60 years in good health and CMV-seropositive. What was sequenced was PBMCs. The chain has TRBV5-1 and TRBJ2-2, with 8 bases lining up with TRBD1. The chain's CDR3 is CASSLAGQGNTGELFF. CDR3 coding DNA: TGCGCCAGCAGCTTGGCTGGACAGGGCAACACCGGGGAGCTGTTTTTT.